This T cell receptor (beta chain) was retrieved from a study of neurological immune-mediated disorders. Study-wide points: It was the repertoires of 18 of 34 multiple sclerosis patients that phylogenetic grouping placed in one related-CDR3 cluster, which is a possible signature.

V was shortened by 3 bases and J by 6 bases, with 13 bases between the two germline ends. Germline values: CDR1 GTSNPN, CDR2 SVGIG (reference sequence). CDR3 length equals 13 residues. In regard to this clonotype: What it binds is unknown.

The method for making cDNA was 5'RACE, and it used 10-nucleotide random UMIs. Each CDR3 protein is one row after TCRdb ran MiXCR on the 5' RACE reads. The sample records more than 45,000 distinct CDR3 sequences, approximately 4.1% being singletons. Material: PBMCs. The chain recombines TRBV30 with TRBJ2-3; TRBD1 might be the D (6 bases). This TCR derives from a man between 50 and 59 years old with multiple sclerosis. CDR3 loop: CAWSATGSDTQYF. CDR3 coding DNA: TGTGCCTGGAGCGCCACAGGGTCCGATACGCAGTATTTT.